What follows are 23 T cell receptor beta chains derived from one specimen sequenced in a study of blood T cell repertoires in COVID-19. Some clones are missing from TCRdb's copy, which holds only in-frame ones; the method was immunoSEQ multiplex PCR. The sample lists 200,000 to 300,000 clones; around 89% were seen once. Sequencing was performed on PBMCs or T cells enriched from blood (not recorded which). The receptors come from a woman between 40 and 50 years old with acute COVID-19.

The genes are TRBV7-3 and TRBJ2-5; maybe TRBD1 (6 bases). Germline assignment: CDR1 SGHTA and CDR2 FQGTGA. The CDR3 length is 16 residues. Trimming cost V 1 base and J 1 base, with 13 bases left between them. The CDR3 loop reads CASSLIGGGIQETQYF. The CDR3 DNA reads as TGTGCCAGCAGCTTAATAGGGGGTGGGATCCAAGAGACCCAGTACTTC. The complete variable domain, with remaining parts taken from reference TRBV7-3 and TRBJ2-5, reads GAGVSQTPSNKVTEKGKYVELRCDPISGHTALYWYRQSLGQGPEFLIYFQGTGAADDSGLPNDRFFAVRPEGSVSTLKIQRTERGDSAVYLCASSLIGGGIQETQYFGPGTRLLVL.

The chain is built from TRBV19 and TRBJ2-5, with D maybe TRBD1 (6 bases). CDR1 and CDR2 from the germline V gene are LNHDA and SQIVND (reference sequence). The CDR3 totals 13 residues. V gave up 5 bases and J gave up 2 bases, with 9 bases separating them. Here the CDR3 reads CASSQQGQETQYF. CDR3 DNA: TGTGCCAGTAGTCAACAGGGTCAAGAGACCCAGTACTTC.

In its sample, this clone was seen a few times. The chain couples TRBV5-4 to TRBJ2-2; 10 bases align to TRBD2. Germline CDR1 SGHNT, CDR2 YYREEE (reference sequence). CDR3 length: 15 residues. V was clipped by 4 bases and J by 6 bases; unmatched bases: 6. The CDR3 region has the DNA TGTGCCAGCAGCGGAGCGGGAGGGCCGGCCGGGGAGCTGTTTTTT. The encoded protein is CASSGAGGPAGELFF.

The chain carries TRBV7-9 and TRBJ2-2, with 10 bases identical to TRBD2. V was pared by 1 base and J by 6 bases, with 5 bases of the junction left unmatched. The CDR3 contains 16 residues. Per the germline V gene, CDR1 is SEHNR and CDR2 is FQNEAQ (reference sequence). The CDR3 DNA reads TGTGCCAGCAGCTTAGGTGGTCTAGCGGGAGCCGGGGAGCTGTTTTTT. This codes for CASSLGGLAGAGELFF. Complete variable domain (other parts from reference TRBV7-9 and TRBJ2-2): DTGVSQNPRHKITKRGQNVTFRCDPISEHNRLYWYRQTLGQGPEFLTYFQNEAQLEKSRLLSDRFSAERPKGSFSTLEIQRTEQGDSAMYLCASSLGGLAGAGELFFGEGSRLTVL.

The DNA for the CDR3 is TGTGCCAGCAGTTCCGACACGCCTTCCTATGGCTACACCTTC. Its translation is CASSSDTPSYGYTF. J is TRBJ1-2 and V is TRBV28; no reliable D call. Germline CDR1 is MDHEN and CDR2 is SYDVKM. This CDR3 spans 14 amino acids. Deletions cut 4 bases from V and 4 bases from J, with 13 bases between.

The chain joins TRBV29-1 to TRBJ1-4, with D perhaps matching TRBD1 (5 bases). This CDR3 spans 13 amino acids. CDR1 SQVTM and CDR2 ANQGSEA come from the germline V gene. V was cut by 7 bases and J by 2 bases, with 11 bases left in between. The CDR3, as DNA: TGCAGCGGAAGGCGGGGGACTAATGAAAAACTGTTTTTT. Residues: CSGRRGTNEKLFF. Based on the CDR3 plus reference TRBV29-1 and TRBJ1-4, the full variable domain is SAVISQKPSRDICQRGTSLTIQCQVDSQVTMMFWYRQQPGQSLTLIATANQGSEATYESGFVIDKFPISRPNLTFSTLTVSNMSPEDSSIYLCSGRRGTNEKLFFGSGTQLSVL.

J is TRBJ1-2 and V is TRBV7-9; the match to TRBD1 covers 10 bases. V lost 1 base, J lost 7 bases, and 9 bases stayed unmatched. The CDR3 is 16 residues long. The germline V gene encodes CDR1 SEHNR and CDR2 FQNEAQ (reference sequence). CDR3 nucleotides: TGTGCCAGCAGCTTAGTAGGGACAGGGGTGTCCTTTGGCTACACCTTC. Its translation: CASSLVGTGVSFGYTF.

The V call is TRBV19, the J call TRBJ1-5; D ambiguous. Germline loops: CDR1 LNHDA, CDR2 SQIVND (reference sequence). CDR3 length equals 14 residues. V was clipped by 3 bases and J by 5 bases, with 11 bases between them. CDR3 region: CASSIPGYYQPQHF. In DNA form, the CDR3 reads TGTGCCAGTAGTATCCCGGGGTATTATCAGCCCCAGCATTTT.

The chain has TRBV19 and TRBJ1-1, with TRBD1 matching 7 bases. Germline CDR1 is LNHDA and CDR2 is SQIVND (reference sequence). The CDR3 is 15 residues long. The J segment lost 4 bases and the V segment lost 1 base, leaving 6 bases of the junction unmatched. For the CDR3, the DNA is TGTGCCAGTAGTATAGTTGGGACAGTCGGCACTGAAGCTTTCTTT. It is translated as CASSIVGTVGTEAFF.

The CDR3 loop reads CASSLLAGVSITYEQYF. The CDR3 bases are TGTGCCAGCAGTTTACTAGCGGGAGTCTCGATCACCTACGAGCAGTACTTC. The chain combines TRBV28 with TRBJ2-7; TRBD2 agrees at 10 bases. Trimming cost V 2 bases and J 2 bases; bases outside gene matches: 9. CDR3 length: 17 amino acids. Germline-derived CDR1 and CDR2 are MDHEN and SYDVKM.

The chain joins TRBV7-8 to TRBJ1-5, with a tentative D call TRBD1 (5 bases). Trimming removed 4 bases at V and 8 bases at J, with 18 bases between. This CDR3 is 15 amino acids long. The germline CDR1 and CDR2 sequences are SGHVS and FQNEAQ. Here the CDR3 reads CASSSRGGRGEPQHF. The CDR3, as DNA: TGTGCCAGCAGCTCCCGGGGGGGACGAGGGGAGCCCCAGCATTTT.

As regards this clone: The sample carries other DNA sequences with the same CDR3. The CDR3 loop is CASSLGGATNEKLFF. DNA of the CDR3: TGTGCCAGCAGCTTAGGGGGGGCGACTAATGAAAAACTGTTTTTT. The rearrangement joins TRBV5-4 to TRBJ1-4; possible D gene TRBD1, 6 bases. V gave up 2 bases and J gave up 2 bases, with 10 bases separating them. CDR1 and CDR2 (germline): SGHNT, YYREEE (reference sequence). The CDR3 has 15 residues.

The chain is built from TRBV2 and TRBJ1-5; perhaps TRBD1 as D (5 bases). The V and J ends lost 4 bases and 0 bases respectively, with 13 bases between them. Germline loops: CDR1 SNHLY, CDR2 FYNNEI. The CDR3 spans 16 residues. The CDR3 here is CASSGTGFNSNQPQHF. CDR3 coding DNA: TGTGCCAGCAGTGGTACAGGTTTTAATAGCAATCAGCCCCAGCATTTT.

J is TRBJ1-6 and V is TRBV5-5; D unresolved. CDR1 SGHKS and CDR2 YYEKEE come from the germline V gene (reference sequence). Trimming took off 4 bases at V and 10 bases at J, with 12 bases between the two ends. This CDR3 comprises 13 residues. In nucleotides, the CDR3 is TGTGCCAGCAGCCCGACCTTGGAGTCACCCCTCCACTTT. Translation gives CASSPTLESPLHF.

The chain combines TRBV27 with TRBJ1-6, with 10 bases aligning to TRBD1. The V and J ends lost 4 bases and 7 bases, in that order; junction bases with no gene match: 7. Germline V lookup: CDR1 MNHEY, CDR2 SMNVEV (reference sequence). The CDR3 has 16 residues. For the CDR3, the DNA is TGTGCCAGCAGTTCCGGGACAGGGGAGTTCAATTCACCCCTCCACTTT. This encodes CASSSGTGEFNSPLHF.

This chain connects TRBV9 to TRBJ2-3; 8 positions agree with TRBD1. Germline values: CDR1 SGDLS, CDR2 YYNGEE. Trimming removed 0 bases from V and 4 bases from J; junction bases left unmatched: 10. The CDR3 totals 17 residues. The DNA for the CDR3 is TGTGCCAGCAGCGTAGCTGGAGGTGGGACAGGTGCAGATACGCAGTATTTT. Translation: CASSVAGGGTGADTQYF.

This chain joins TRBV19 and TRBJ2-1, with D perhaps TRBD2 (6 bases). The ends were cut back, 3 bases at V and 6 bases at J, with 9 bases in the middle. Per germline, CDR1 LNHDA and CDR2 SQIVND (reference sequence). The CDR3 spans 13 residues. The CDR3 loop reads CASSIATSNEQFF. DNA of the CDR3: TGTGCCAGTAGTATCGCGACTAGCAATGAGCAGTTCTTC. The full variable domain, in which reference TRBV19 and TRBJ2-1 provide the parts outside the CDR3, is DGGITQSPKYLFRKEGQNVTLSCEQNLNHDAMYWYRQDPGQGLRLIYYSQIVNDFQKGDIAEGYSVSREKKESFPLTVTSAQKNPTAFYLCASSIATSNEQFFGPGTRLTVL.

The rearrangement links TRBV24-1 to TRBJ1-3; D possibly corresponds to TRBD1 (6 bases). This CDR3 spans 14 amino acids. Looked up from germline, CDR1 is KGHDR and CDR2 is SFDVKD. Trimming pared 6 bases from V and 2 bases from J, leaving 10 bases between. CDR3 nucleotide sequence: TGTGCCACCAGTTCCGGGACAACTGGAAACACCATATATTTT. As protein: CATSSGTTGNTIYF.

This clone was seen only once. The rearrangement links TRBV5-1 to TRBJ1-2, with no clear D. V lost 4 bases to trimming and J lost 7 bases, with 14 bases between them. Germline CDR1 SGHRS, CDR2 YFSETQ. The CDR3 spans 13 residues. The chain's CDR3 is CASSETESGGYTF. In DNA, the CDR3 is TGCGCCAGCAGCGAGACGGAATCGGGTGGCTACACCTTC.

In regard to this clone: The sample has other DNA sequences that encode this CDR3 too. V and J are TRBV5-8 and TRBJ2-2; 7 bases align to TRBD1. CDR1 is SGHTS and CDR2 is YDEGEE in the germline V gene. V trimming: 8 bases; J trimming: 3 bases; junction bases outside the gene matches: 13. This CDR3 spans 16 amino acids. The CDR3 reads CASSAGGTGDTGELFF. CDR3 coding DNA: TGTGCCAGTAGCGCAGGGGGTACGGGCGACACCGGGGAGCTGTTTTTT.

The chain combines TRBV5-8 with TRBJ2-5, with D tentatively TRBD1 (6 bases). Germline V gene data show CDR1 as SGHTS and CDR2 as YDEGEE. V shed 0 bases and J shed 5 bases, with 17 bases lying between them. This CDR3 has 16 amino acids. The CDR3 sequence is CASSLGRDTNGETQYF. The CDR3 nucleotides read TGTGCCAGCAGCTTGGGTAGGGACACAAACGGGGAGACCCAGTACTTC.

This rearrangement joins TRBV18 to TRBJ1-2, with a weak D call TRBD1 (5 bases). Germline V gene data show CDR1 as KGHSH and CDR2 as LQKENI. V dropped 2 bases and J dropped 1 base, with 5 bases sitting between them. There are 13 residues in the CDR3. The CDR3 sequence: CASSPDSNYGYTF. CDR3 DNA: TGTGCCAGCTCACCAGACAGTAACTATGGCTACACCTTC. Variable domain in full (rest from reference TRBV18 and TRBJ1-2): NAGVMQNPRHLVRRRGQEARLRCSPMKGHSHVYWYRQLPEEGLKFMVYLQKENIIDESGMPKERFSAEFPKEGPSILRIQQVVRGDSAAYFCASSPDSNYGYTFGSGTRLTVV.

The V gene is TRBV6-6, the J gene TRBJ1-2, with D maybe TRBD1 (5 bases). Germline V CDR1 and CDR2: MNHNY, SVGAGI (reference sequence). V dropped 5 bases and J dropped 1 base, with 14 bases sitting between them. The CDR3 is made up of 15 amino acids. Here the CDR3 reads CASSAGGPINYGYTF. The CDR3 bases are TGTGCCAGCAGTGCCGGGGGACCGATTAACTATGGCTACACCTTC.